The T cell receptor (beta chain) described here comes from a study of T cells after yellow fever vaccination. Template-switching 5'RACE yielded the TCR cDNA; a universal primer site and UMIs were added in the process. One entry per CDR3 protein, called by TCRdb with MiXCR from the 5' RACE reads. The sample yields some 390,000 distinct CDR3 sequences, about 6% seen once. This CDR3 spans 16 amino acids. The germline gives CDR1 DFQATT, CDR2 SNEGSKA (reference sequence). V lost 3 bases and J lost 5; bases outside the gene matches: 10. This clonotype has ten or more counts. The clonotype originates from a man between 25 and 39 years old who received the YFV17D yellow fever vaccine. The rearrangement joins TRBV20-1 to TRBJ2-7; 13 nucleotides line up with TRBD2. The sample was PBMCs, taken 5 days after the yellow fever booster vaccination. CDR3 sequence (DNA): TGCAGTGCTAGGGATTGGACTAGCGGGAGTCAAAACGAGCAGTACTTC. It codes for CSARDWTSGSQNEQYF.